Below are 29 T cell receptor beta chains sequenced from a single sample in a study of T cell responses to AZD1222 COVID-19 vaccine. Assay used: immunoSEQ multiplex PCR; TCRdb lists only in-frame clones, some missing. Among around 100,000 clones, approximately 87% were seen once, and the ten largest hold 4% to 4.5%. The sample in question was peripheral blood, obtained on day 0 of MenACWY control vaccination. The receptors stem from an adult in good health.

The CDR3 bases are TGTGCCAGCAGTCCGGAGGGAATAGGGACGAATCAGCCCCAGCATTTT. Encoded protein: CASSPEGIGTNQPQHF. This rearrangement joins TRBV6-4 to TRBJ1-5; D might be TRBD1 (5 bases). With 5 bases removed from V and 4 bases from J, the gap between germline ends came to 18 bases. Germline V gene lookup returns CDR1 MRHNA and CDR2 SNTAGT. CDR3 length equals 16 residues.

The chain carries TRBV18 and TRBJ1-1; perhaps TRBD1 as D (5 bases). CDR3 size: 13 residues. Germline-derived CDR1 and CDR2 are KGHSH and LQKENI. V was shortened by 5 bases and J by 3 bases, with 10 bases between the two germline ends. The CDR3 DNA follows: TGTGCCAGCTCATTACAGGCGGACACTGAAGCTTTCTTT. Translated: CASSLQADTEAFF.

CDR3 nucleotide sequence: TGTGCCAGCAGTGAAGCGGACAGCTCCTACGAGCAGTACTTC. It specifies CASSEADSSYEQYF. The chain couples TRBV6-1 to TRBJ2-7, with D possibly being TRBD1 (6 bases). This CDR3 spans 14 amino acids. The ends were cut back, 0 bases at V and 0 bases at J, with 6 bases in the middle. Germline V gene data show CDR1 as MNHNS and CDR2 as SASEGT.

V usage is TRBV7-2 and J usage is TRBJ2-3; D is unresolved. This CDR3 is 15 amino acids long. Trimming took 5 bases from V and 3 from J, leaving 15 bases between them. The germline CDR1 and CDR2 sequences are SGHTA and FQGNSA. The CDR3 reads CASSPTNPGTDTQYF. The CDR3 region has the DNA TGTGCCAGCAGCCCAACGAACCCCGGGACAGATACGCAGTATTTT.

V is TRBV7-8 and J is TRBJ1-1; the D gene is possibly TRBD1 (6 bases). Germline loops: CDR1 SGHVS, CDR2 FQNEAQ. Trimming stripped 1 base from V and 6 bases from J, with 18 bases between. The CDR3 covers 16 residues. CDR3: CASSLGLSGAVAEAFF. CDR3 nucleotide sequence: TGTGCCAGCAGCTTAGGCCTATCAGGGGCGGTAGCTGAAGCTTTCTTT. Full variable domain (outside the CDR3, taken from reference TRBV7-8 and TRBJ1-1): GAGVSQSPRYKVAKRGQDVALRCDPISGHVSLFWYQQALGQGPEFLTYFQNEAQLDKSGLPSDRFFAERPEGSVSTLKIQRTQQEDSAVYLCASSLGLSGAVAEAFFGQGTRLTVV.

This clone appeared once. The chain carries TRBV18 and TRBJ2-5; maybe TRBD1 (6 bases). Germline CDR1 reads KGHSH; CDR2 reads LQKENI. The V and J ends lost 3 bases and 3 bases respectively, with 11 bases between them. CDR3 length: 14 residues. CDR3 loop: CASSPPDSEETQYF. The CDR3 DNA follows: TGTGCCAGCTCACCCCCGGACAGCGAAGAGACCCAGTACTTC.

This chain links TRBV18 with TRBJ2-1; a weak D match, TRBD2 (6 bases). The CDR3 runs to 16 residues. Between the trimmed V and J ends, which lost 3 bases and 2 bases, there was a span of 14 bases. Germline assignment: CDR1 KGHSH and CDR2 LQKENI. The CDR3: CASSPLIWGAYNEQFF. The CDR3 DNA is TGTGCCAGCTCACCGCTCATCTGGGGGGCCTACAATGAGCAGTTCTTC.

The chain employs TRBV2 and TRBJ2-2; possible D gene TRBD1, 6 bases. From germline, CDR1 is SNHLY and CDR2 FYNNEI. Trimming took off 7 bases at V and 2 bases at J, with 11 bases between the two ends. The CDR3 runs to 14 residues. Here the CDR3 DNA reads TGTGCCAGCAAGAGGGGGACCAACACCGGGGAGCTGTTTTTT. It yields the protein CASKRGTNTGELFF.

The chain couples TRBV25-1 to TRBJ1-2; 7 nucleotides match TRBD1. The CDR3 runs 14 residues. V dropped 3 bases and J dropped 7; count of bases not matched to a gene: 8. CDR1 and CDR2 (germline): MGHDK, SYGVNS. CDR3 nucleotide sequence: TGTGCCAGCAGTGACCCTGGACAGGAAGGTGGCTACACCTTC. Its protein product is CASSDPGQEGGYTF.

The CDR3 DNA is TGTGCCAGCAGCTTAGGTTGGGCAGAGCGAGTCGCCGGGGAGCTGTTTTTT. Residues: CASSLGWAERVAGELFF. The V and J genes are TRBV7-9 and TRBJ2-2; no firm D call. CDR3 length: 17 residues. Trimming cost V 1 base and J 6 bases, with 18 bases left between them. Germline V gene data show CDR1 as SEHNR and CDR2 as FQNEAQ (reference sequence).

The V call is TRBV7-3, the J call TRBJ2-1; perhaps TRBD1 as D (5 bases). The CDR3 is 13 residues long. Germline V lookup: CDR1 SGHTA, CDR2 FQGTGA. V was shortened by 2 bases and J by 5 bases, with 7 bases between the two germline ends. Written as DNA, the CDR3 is TGTGCCAGCAGCTTAGGGGCCAACAATGAGCAGTTCTTC. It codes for CASSLGANNEQFF.

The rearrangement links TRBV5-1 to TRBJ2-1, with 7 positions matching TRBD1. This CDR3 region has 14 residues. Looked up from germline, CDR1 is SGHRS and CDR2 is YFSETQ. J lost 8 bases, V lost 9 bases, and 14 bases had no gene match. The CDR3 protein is CAKPRTGLNHEQFF. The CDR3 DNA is TGCGCCAAACCAAGGACAGGCCTAAATCATGAGCAGTTCTTC.

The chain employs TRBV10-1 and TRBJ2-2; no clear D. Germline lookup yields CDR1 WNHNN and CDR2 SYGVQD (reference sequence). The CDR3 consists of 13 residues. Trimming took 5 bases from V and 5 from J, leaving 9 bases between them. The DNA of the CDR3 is TGCGCCAGCAGTCCAAGACAAACCGGGGAGCTGTTTTTT. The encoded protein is CASSPRQTGELFF.

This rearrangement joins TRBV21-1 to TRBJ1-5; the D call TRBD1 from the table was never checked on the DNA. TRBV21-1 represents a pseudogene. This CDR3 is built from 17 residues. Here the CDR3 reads CASSKGGHSPYNQPQHF. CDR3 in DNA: TGTGCCAGCAGCAAAGGGGGGCACTCACCCTACAATCAGCCCCAGCATTTT.

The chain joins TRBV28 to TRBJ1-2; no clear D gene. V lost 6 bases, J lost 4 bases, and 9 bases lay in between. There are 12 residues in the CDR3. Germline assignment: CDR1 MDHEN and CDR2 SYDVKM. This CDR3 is CASRGRPYGYTF. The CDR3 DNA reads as TGTGCCAGCAGGGGCCGACCCTATGGCTACACCTTC.

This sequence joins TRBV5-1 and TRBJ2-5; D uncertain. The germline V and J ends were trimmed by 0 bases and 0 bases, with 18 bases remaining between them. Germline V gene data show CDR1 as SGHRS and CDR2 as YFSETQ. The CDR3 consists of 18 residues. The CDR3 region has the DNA TGCGCCAGCAGCTTGGCCCAACGAGTCGGCAGACACCAAGAGACCCAGTACTTC. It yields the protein CASSLAQRVGRHQETQYF. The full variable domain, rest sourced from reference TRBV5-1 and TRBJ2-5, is KAGVTQTPRYLIKTRGQQVTLSCSPISGHRSVSWYQQTPGQGLQFLFEYFSETQRNKGNFPGRFSGRQFSNSRSEMNVSTLELGDSALYLCASSLAQRVGRHQETQYFGPGTRLLVL.

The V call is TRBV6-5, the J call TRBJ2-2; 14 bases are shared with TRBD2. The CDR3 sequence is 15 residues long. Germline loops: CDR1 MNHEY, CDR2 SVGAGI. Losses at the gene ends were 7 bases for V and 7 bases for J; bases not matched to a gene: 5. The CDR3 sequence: CASTGLAGVGGELFF. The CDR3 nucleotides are TGTGCCAGCACGGGACTAGCGGGAGTCGGCGGGGAGCTGTTTTTT.

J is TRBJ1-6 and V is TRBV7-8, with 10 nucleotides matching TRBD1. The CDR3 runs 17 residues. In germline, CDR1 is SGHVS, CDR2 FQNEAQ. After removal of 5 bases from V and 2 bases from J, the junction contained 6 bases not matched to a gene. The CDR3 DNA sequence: TGTGCCAGCAGCCCTGGACAGGGGGGCACCTATAATTCACCCCTCCACTTT. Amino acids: CASSPGQGGTYNSPLHF.

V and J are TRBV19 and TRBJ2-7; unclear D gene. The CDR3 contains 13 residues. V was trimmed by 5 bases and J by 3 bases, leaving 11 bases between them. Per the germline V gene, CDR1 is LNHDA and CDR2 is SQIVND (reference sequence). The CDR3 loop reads CASSDGLNYEQYF. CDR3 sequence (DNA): TGTGCCAGTAGTGACGGTCTTAACTACGAGCAGTACTTC.

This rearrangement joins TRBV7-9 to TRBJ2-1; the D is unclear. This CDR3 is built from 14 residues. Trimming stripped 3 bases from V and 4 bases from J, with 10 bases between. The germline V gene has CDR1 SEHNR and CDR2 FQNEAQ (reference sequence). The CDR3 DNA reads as TGTGCCAGCAGCTTCGAAGATATTTACAATGAGCAGTTCTTC. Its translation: CASSFEDIYNEQFF.

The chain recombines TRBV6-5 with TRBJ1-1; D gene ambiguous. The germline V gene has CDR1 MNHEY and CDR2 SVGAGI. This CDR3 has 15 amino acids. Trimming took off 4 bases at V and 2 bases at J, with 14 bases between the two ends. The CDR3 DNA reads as TGTGCCAGCAGTTCGGACGCAGCAGCTAACACTGAAGCTTTCTTT. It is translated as CASSSDAAANTEAFF.

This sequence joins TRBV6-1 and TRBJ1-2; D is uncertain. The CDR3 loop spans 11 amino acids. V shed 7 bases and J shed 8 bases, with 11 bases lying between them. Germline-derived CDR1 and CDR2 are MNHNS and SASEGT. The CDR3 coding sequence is TGTGCCAGCACCAGTTTGGGGGGCTACACCTTC. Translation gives CASTSLGGYTF.

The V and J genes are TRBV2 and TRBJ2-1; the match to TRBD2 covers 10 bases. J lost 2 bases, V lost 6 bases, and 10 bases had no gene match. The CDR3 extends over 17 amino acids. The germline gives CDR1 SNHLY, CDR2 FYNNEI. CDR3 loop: CASRRLLAGPTYNEQFF. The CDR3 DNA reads TGTGCCAGCAGGAGATTACTAGCGGGGCCTACCTACAATGAGCAGTTCTTC. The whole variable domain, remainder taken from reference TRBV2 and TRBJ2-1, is EPEVTQTPSHQVTQMGQEVILRCVPISNHLYFYWYRQILGQKVEFLVSFYNNEISEKSEIFDDQFSVERPDGSNFTLKIRSTKLEDSAMYFCASRRLLAGPTYNEQFFGPGTRLTVL.

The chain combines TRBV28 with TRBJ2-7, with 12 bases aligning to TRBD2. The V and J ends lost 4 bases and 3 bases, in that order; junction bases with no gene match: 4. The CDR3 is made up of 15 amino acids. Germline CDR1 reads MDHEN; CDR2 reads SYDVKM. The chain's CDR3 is CASSSLTSGSYEQYF. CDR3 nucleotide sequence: TGTGCCAGCAGTTCCTTGACTAGCGGGAGCTACGAGCAGTACTTC.

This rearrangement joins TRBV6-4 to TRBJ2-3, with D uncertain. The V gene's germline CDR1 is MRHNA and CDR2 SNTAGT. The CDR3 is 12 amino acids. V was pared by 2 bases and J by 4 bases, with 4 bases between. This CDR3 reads CASSDPSDTQYF. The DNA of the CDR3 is TGTGCCAGCAGTGACCCGTCAGATACGCAGTATTTT.

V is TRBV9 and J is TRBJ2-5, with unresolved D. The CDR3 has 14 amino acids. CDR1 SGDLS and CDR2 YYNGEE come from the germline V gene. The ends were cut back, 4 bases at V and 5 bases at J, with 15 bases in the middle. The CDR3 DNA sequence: TGTGCCAGCAGCACTTCACGGGTCGGGGAGACCCAGTACTTC. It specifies CASSTSRVGETQYF.

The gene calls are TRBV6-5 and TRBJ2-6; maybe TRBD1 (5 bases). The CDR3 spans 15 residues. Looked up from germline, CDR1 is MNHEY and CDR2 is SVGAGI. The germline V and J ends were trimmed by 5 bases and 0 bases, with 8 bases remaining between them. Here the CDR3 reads CASSPQASGANVLTF. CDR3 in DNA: TGTGCCAGCAGTCCACAGGCCTCTGGGGCCAACGTCCTGACTTTC.

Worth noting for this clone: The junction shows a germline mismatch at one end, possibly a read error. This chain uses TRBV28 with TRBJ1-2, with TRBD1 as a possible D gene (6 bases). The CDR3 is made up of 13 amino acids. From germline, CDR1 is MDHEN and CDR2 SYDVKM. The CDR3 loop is CASSFPDRLYSAF. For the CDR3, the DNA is TGTGCCAGCAGTTTCCCTGACAGGTTATACTCCGCCTTC.

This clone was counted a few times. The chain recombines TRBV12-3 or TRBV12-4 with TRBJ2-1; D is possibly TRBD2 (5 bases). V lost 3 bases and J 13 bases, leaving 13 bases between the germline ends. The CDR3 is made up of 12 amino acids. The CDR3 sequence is CASSFGGFDQFF. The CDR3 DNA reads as TGTGCCAGCAGTTTCGGAGGTTTTGATCAGTTCTTC.